Included here is one T cell receptor (beta chain) sequence, with context. Sequencing used immunoSEQ multiplex PCR; TCRdb keeps in-frame clones, though not all of them. The data show about 200,000 clones, about 89% seen once. The data were taken from a study of blood T cell repertoires in COVID-19. The germline V and J ends were trimmed by 8 bases and 0 bases, with 12 bases remaining between them. The CDR3 contains 14 residues. From germline, CDR1 is SNHLY and CDR2 FYNNEI. This TCR was sampled from a woman between 40 and 55 years old with acute or convalescent COVID-19. Sequenced sample: peripheral blood. The chain joins TRBV2 to TRBJ2-3; a possible D gene is TRBD2 (6 bases). The CDR3 loop reads CASETSLSTDTQYF. The CDR3 nucleotides read TGTGCCAGCGAGACTAGTCTTAGCACAGATACGCAGTATTTT.